These T cell receptor beta chains were read from a single sample in a study of blood T cell repertoires in COVID-19. The data were produced by immunoSEQ multiplex PCR, yet TCRdb's version contains in-frame clones alone and is incomplete. The sample records fewer than 350,000 clones, around 90% being singletons. The sample consisted of PBMCs or T cells enriched from blood (not recorded which). These receptors were taken from a woman in her thirties or forties who had recovered from COVID-19. The CDR3 runs from the conserved cysteine through the conserved F or W. D genes are given only for firm matches. Clone size, where shown, is once, few, many, or a class for clones that have expanded.

TGTGCCACCAGTGATTCGACTAGCGGGAGCCAAGAGACCCAGTACTTC | CATSDSTSGSQETQYF | 16 | TRBV24-1 | TRBD2 | . | TRBJ2-5
TGTGCCAGCAGTGAATCGCGGGGGCGGGGAGAGACCCAGTACTTC | CASSESRGRGETQYF | 15 | TRBV2 | . | once | TRBJ2-5
TGTGCCAGCAGTTCTCAGCGGGGGTACTACGAGCAGTACTTC | CASSSQRGYYEQYF | 14 | TRBV28 | TRBD2 | once | TRBJ2-7
TGTGCCAGCAGCCCAAGGCCAGCGGGGCTTAGCACAGATACGCAGTATTTT | CASSPRPAGLSTDTQYF | 17 | TRBV7-8 | TRBD2 | . | TRBJ2-3
TGTGCCAGCAGTCCACGGGAGACCGGGGAGCTGTTTTTT | CASSPRETGELFF | 13 | TRBV6-5 | . | . | TRBJ2-2
TGTGCCAGCGCGGGAGAATTCTCTGGGGCCAACGTCCTGACTTTC | CASAGEFSGANVLTF | 15 | TRBV2 | TRBD2 | . | TRBJ2-6
TGTGCCAGCAGCTTAGTGCCCCTCGAGGGGGTAGGCTACACCTTC | CASSLVPLEGVGYTF | 15 | TRBV7-2 | . | . | TRBJ1-2
TGTGCCAGCAGCGTGGGCGCCGCTAGCGGGAGGTTTGCAGATACGCAGTATTTT | CASSVGAASGRFADTQYF | 18 | TRBV28 | TRBD2 | . | TRBJ2-3
TGTGCCAGCAGTGAACAAAGAGGCCGAGAGACCCAGTACTTC | CASSEQRGRETQYF | 14 | TRBV25-1 | . | . | TRBJ2-5
TGTGCCAGCAGTTTAGTGGGACAGGAGCAGTTCTTC | CASSLVGQEQFF | 12 | TRBV28 | TRBD1 | few | TRBJ2-1
TGTGCCAGTAGTGCGACTAGCGGGAAAGAGCAGTTCTTC | CASSATSGKEQFF | 13 | TRBV19 | TRBD2 | . | TRBJ2-1
TGTGCCAGCAGAGAGGCAGCCTTAACCACTGAAGCTTTCTTT | CASREAALTTEAFF | 14 | TRBV2 | . | . | TRBJ1-1
TGTGCCAGCAGTTTCGGGGGGACGGGGGCTAGGTATGGCTACACCTTC | CASSFGGTGARYGYTF | 16 | TRBV28 | . | . | TRBJ1-2
TGTGCCAGCAGCCTCGACCGGGACTACTATGGCTACACCTTC | CASSLDRDYYGYTF | 14 | TRBV7-8 | . | . | TRBJ1-2
TGTGCCACCCAGTCCCGTTGGACAGCGATCAATTCACCCCTCCACTTT | CATQSRWTAINSPLHF | 16 | TRBV19 | . | . | TRBJ1-6
TGTGCCAGCAGGCGCTTCCGGACTGGAGATGAGCAGTTCTTC | CASRRFRTGDEQFF | 14 | TRBV28 | . | . | TRBJ2-1
TGTGCCAGCAGCGTAGGGGAGAATGAAAAACTGTTTTTT | CASSVGENEKLFF | 13 | TRBV9 | . | . | TRBJ1-4
TGTGCCAGCAGCCAAGGCGGCTATCAGCCCCAGCATTTT | CASSQGGYQPQHF | 13 | TRBV3-1/TRBV3-2 | . | . | TRBJ1-5
TGTGCCAGTAGTATCGCGACGGGGGTTTTGAACACTGAAGCTTTCTTT | CASSIATGVLNTEAFF | 16 | TRBV19 | . | . | TRBJ1-1
TGTGCCAGCAGCCGGAAGTGGTTTGGGCCCAGCGGCGCAGATACGCAGTATTTT | CASSRKWFGPSGADTQYF | 18 | TRBV7-2 | . | . | TRBJ2-3
TGTGCCAGCAGTTCGGACAGGGATAACCTCTACGAGCAGTACTTC | CASSSDRDNLYEQYF | 15 | TRBV27 | TRBD1 | . | TRBJ2-7
TGTGCCAGCAGAGGACAGGCCAGCACTGAAGCTTTCTTT | CASRGQASTEAFF | 13 | TRBV7-9 | TRBD1 | . | TRBJ1-1
TGTGCCAGCAGCCCCCCAATGCGAAGCTCTGGGGCCAACGTCCTGACTTTC | CASSPPMRSSGANVLTF | 17 | TRBV7-9 | . | . | TRBJ2-6
TGTGCCAGCAGCTTATTAGTGCATACGGGAGAGAGCACAGATACGCAGTATTTT | CASSLLVHTGESTDTQYF | 18 | TRBV7-2 | . | once | TRBJ2-3
TGCGCCAGCAGCCGCGCCTCTGGGGCCAACGTCCTGACTTTC | CASSRASGANVLTF | 14 | TRBV5-1 | . | . | TRBJ2-6
TGTGCCAGCAGCTTCAGGGGGAAGGATTCACCCCTCCACTTT | CASSFRGKDSPLHF | 14 | TRBV7-8 | TRBD1 | . | TRBJ1-6